This TCR beta chain derives from a study of blood T cell repertoires in COVID-19. Study as a whole: There were acute and convalescent COVID-19 samples, and they came from the United States, Italy and Spain. Sources were T cells, B-cell-depleted T cells, or PBMCs; the material itself was cDNA or gDNA.

Methods used by the authors: Reference gene primer amplification yielded estimated nucleated cell counts. Profiled with immunoSEQ multiplex PCR; TCRdb holds only in-frame clones, not every one. From that table come the V and J calls and clone size; the DNA was used to work out D and trimming. The sample shows approximately 180,000 clones, roughly 85% of them seen only once. Germline V gene sequence: CDR1 LGHDT, CDR2 YNNKEL (reference sequence). The CDR3 runs 12 residues. V lost 4 bases and J lost 15; bases outside the gene matches: 9. The TCR originated in a woman in her seventies with acute or convalescent COVID-19. The chain is built from TRBV3-1 (or the pseudogene TRBV3-2) and TRBJ2-1; 7 nucleotides line up with TRBD1. Input material: peripheral blood. The DNA of the CDR3 is TGTGCCAGCAGCCGATACGGGACAGTGCTGTTCTTC. The encoded protein is CASSRYGTVLFF.